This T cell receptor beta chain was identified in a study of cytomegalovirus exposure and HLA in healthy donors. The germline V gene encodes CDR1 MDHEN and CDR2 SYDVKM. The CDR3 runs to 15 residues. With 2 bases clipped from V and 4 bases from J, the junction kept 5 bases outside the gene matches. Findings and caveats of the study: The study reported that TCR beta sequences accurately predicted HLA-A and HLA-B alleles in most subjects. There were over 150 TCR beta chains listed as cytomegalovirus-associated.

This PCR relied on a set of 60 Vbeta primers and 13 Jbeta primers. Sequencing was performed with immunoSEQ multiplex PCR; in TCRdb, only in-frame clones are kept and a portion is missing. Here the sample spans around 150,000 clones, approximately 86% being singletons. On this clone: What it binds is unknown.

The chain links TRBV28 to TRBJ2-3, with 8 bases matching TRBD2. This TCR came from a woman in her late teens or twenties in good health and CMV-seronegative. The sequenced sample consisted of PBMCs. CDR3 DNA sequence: TGTGCCAGCAGTTTAGAGCGGGAGATTTCAGATACGCAGTATTTT. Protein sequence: CASSLEREISDTQYF.